This T cell receptor beta chain was identified during a study of blood T cell repertoires in COVID-19. Germline V gene sequence: CDR1 SGHAT, CDR2 FQNNGV. V gave up 0 bases and J gave up 12 bases; unmatched junction bases: 11. The CDR3 totals 15 residues. Clones were sequenced by immunoSEQ multiplex PCR, and TCRdb holds only the in-frame ones, with some missing. The sample carries fewer than 70,000 clones, roughly nine tenths recorded once. This chain links TRBV11-2 with TRBJ2-7; 10 nucleotides agree with TRBD2. Sequencing input: peripheral blood. This receptor was identified in a man between 50 and 59 years old with active COVID-19. CDR3 residues: CASSLEASQRGGPYF. CDR3 nucleotide sequence: TGTGCCAGCAGCTTAGAAGCTTCCCAGCGGGGGGGCCCGTACTTC. The variable domain in full, completed from reference TRBV11-2 and TRBJ2-7, reads EAGVAQSPRYKIIEKRQSVAFWCNPISGHATLYWYQQILGQGPKLLIQFQNNGVVDDSQLPKDRFSAERLKGVDSTLKIQPAKLEDSAVYLCASSLEASQRGGPYFGPGTRLTVT.